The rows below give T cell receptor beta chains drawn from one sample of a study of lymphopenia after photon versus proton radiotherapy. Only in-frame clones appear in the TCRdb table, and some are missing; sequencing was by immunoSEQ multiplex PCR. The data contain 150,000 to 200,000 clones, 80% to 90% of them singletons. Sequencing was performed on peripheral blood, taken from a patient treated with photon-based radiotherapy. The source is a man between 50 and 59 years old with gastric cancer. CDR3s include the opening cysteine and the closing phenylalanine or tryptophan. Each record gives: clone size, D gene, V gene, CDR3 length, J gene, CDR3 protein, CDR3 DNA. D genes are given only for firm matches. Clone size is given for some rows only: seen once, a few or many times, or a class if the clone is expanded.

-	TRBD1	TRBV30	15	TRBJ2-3	CAWSRRQGATDTQYF	TGTGCCTGGAGTAGGAGACAGGGGGCCACAGATACGCAGTACTTT
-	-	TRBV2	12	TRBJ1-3	CASSGEGNTIYF	TGTGCCAGCAGTGGTGAGGGAAACACCATATATTTT
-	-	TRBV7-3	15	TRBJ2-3	CASSLDGVMGDTQYF	TGTGCCAGCAGCTTAGACGGGGTAATGGGCGATACGCAGTATTTT
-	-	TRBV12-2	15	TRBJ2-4	CASRPLAGVKNIQYF	TGTGCAAGTCGCCCACTAGCGGGAGTCAAAAACATTCAGTACTTC
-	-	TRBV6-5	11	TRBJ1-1	CASSNGFEAFF	TGTGCCAGCAGTAACGGATTTGAAGCTTTCTTT
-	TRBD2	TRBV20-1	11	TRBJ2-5	CSGGSKETQYF	TGCAGCGGGGGGTCCAAAGAGACCCAGTACTTC
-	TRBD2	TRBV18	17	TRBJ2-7	CASSPSSGGVGNYEQYF	TGTGCCAGCTCACCATCTAGCGGGGGAGTGGGGAACTACGAGCAGTACTTC
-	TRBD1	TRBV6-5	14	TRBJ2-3	CASSWDSLTDTQYF	TGTGCCAGCAGTTGGGACAGCCTCACAGATACGCAGTATTTT
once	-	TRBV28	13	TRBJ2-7	CASSLRQTYEQYF	TGTGCCAGCAGTTTAAGACAGACCTACGAGCAGTACTTC
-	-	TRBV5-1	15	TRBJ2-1	CASSLAAGNSNEQFF	TGCGCCAGCAGCTTGGCTGCGGGGAATTCTAATGAGCAGTTCTTC
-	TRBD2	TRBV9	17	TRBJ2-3	CASSVATTSGFTDTQYF	TGTGCCAGCAGCGTAGCTACGACTAGCGGATTCACAGATACGCAGTATTTT
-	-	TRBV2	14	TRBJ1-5	CASSGQNRNQPQHF	TGTGCCAGCAGTGGACAGAATCGCAATCAGCCCCAGCATTTT
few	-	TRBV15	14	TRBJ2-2	CATTEGGDTGELFF	TGTGCCACCACCGAAGGGGGGGACACCGGGGAGCTGTTTTTT
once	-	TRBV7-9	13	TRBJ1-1	CASRSAGETEAFF	TGTGCCAGCAGGTCAGCAGGGGAAACTGAAGCTTTCTTT
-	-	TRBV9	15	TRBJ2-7	CASSVGLGGRYEQYF	TGTGCCAGCAGCGTAGGGCTTGGCGGGCGCTACGAGCAGTACTTC